These 31 T cell receptor beta chains share one sample of origin, sequenced in a study of blood T cell repertoires in COVID-19. Measured with immunoSEQ multiplex PCR; TCRdb has only the in-frame clones, and not every one. Of 25,000 to 30,000 clones listed, more than 80% are singletons. What was sequenced was peripheral blood. All receptors derive from a human donor in a cohort sampled during active COVID-19.

This clone was seen a few times. The chain is built from TRBV13 and TRBJ1-6; TRBD1 agrees at 7 bases. Germline CDR1 PRHDT, CDR2 FYEKMQ (reference sequence). The length of the CDR3 is 14 residues. V shed 6 bases and J 8 bases; nucleotides not matched to a gene: 7. The CDR3 coding sequence is TGTGCCAGCAGAGGGGACAGCCGTTATTCACCCCTCCACTTT. This codes for CASRGDSRYSPLHF.

This clone appeared a single time. The rearrangement links TRBV18 to TRBJ2-7; 9 bases map to TRBD1. V gave up 3 bases and J gave up 4 bases; unmatched junction bases: 4. Germline CDR1 reads KGHSH; CDR2 reads LQKENI. The CDR3 sequence is 14 residues long. The CDR3 loop reads CASSPSGTGYEQYF. The CDR3 DNA follows: TGTGCCAGCTCACCCTCCGGGACAGGGTACGAGCAGTACTTC.

V gene TRBV6-1 combines with J gene TRBJ1-4; a possible D gene is TRBD1 (5 bases). The length of the CDR3 is 15 residues. Germline V lookup: CDR1 MNHNS, CDR2 SASEGT. Trimming removed 3 bases at V and 6 bases at J, with 14 bases between. CDR3 nucleotides: TGTGCCAGCAGTGAGCTGGGGGGAGTGGATGAAAAACTGTTTTTT. Translation: CASSELGGVDEKLFF.

The genes are TRBV13 and TRBJ1-1, with 9 nucleotides matching TRBD1. Germline assignment: CDR1 PRHDT and CDR2 FYEKMQ (reference sequence). Trimming removed 5 bases from V and 3 bases from J; junction bases left unmatched: 7. This CDR3 contains 15 residues. The CDR3 loop is CASSAQTGGYTEAFF. CDR3 DNA sequence: TGTGCCAGCAGCGCCCAGACAGGGGGATACACTGAAGCTTTCTTT.

The genes are TRBV3-1 (or the pseudogene TRBV3-2) and TRBJ1-5, with 8 bases fitting TRBD1. With V trimmed by 5 bases and J by 1 base, 4 bases remained unmatched. The CDR3 is 15 amino acids. Looked up from germline, CDR1 is LGHDT and CDR2 is YNNKEL (reference sequence). CDR3 nucleotide sequence: TGTGCCAGCAGCAATAGACAGGGGAGCAATCAGCCCCAGCATTTT. Translation gives CASSNRQGSNQPQHF.

The chain is built from TRBV5-1 and TRBJ2-5; TRBD2 matches 7 bases. From germline, CDR1 is SGHRS and CDR2 YFSETQ. The CDR3 has 15 residues. V dropped 2 bases and J dropped 0; count of bases not matched to a gene: 4. The CDR3 DNA sequence: TGCGCCAGCAGCTTCGGCGGGGGTAACCAAGAGACCCAGTACTTC. Translation: CASSFGGGNQETQYF.

V is TRBV13 and J is TRBJ2-1; tentatively, D is TRBD2 (6 bases). The germline CDR1 and CDR2 sequences are PRHDT and FYEKMQ (reference sequence). V lost 5 bases to trimming and J lost 7 bases, with 9 bases between them. The CDR3 has 12 amino acids. In DNA form, the CDR3 reads TGTGCCAGCAGCCTGAGCGGGAATGAGCAGTTCTTC. Translating it yields CASSLSGNEQFF.

CDR3 amino acids: CASSGGVTTDTQYF. The CDR3 region has the DNA TGTGCCAGCAGCGGGGGGGTTACCACAGATACGCAGTATTTT. J is TRBJ2-3 and V is TRBV6-5; 8 nucleotides line up with TRBD2. The ends lost 6 bases at V and 2 bases at J; junction bases unmatched: 4. The length of the CDR3 is 14 residues. CDR1 and CDR2 (germline): MNHEY, SVGAGI.

This chain connects TRBV11-3 to TRBJ2-1; no firm D call. V dropped 1 base and J dropped 9 bases, with 16 bases sitting between them. The CDR3 has 15 amino acids. Germline V gives CDR1 SGHNT, CDR2 YENEEA. The CDR3 sequence: CASSLGSGYAAEQFF. CDR3 sequence (DNA): TGTGCCAGCAGCTTAGGTTCCGGGTATGCGGCTGAGCAGTTCTTC.

The chain is built from TRBV9 and TRBJ2-3, with D unresolved. Trimming cost V 2 bases and J 4 bases, with 14 bases left between them. From germline, CDR1 is SGDLS and CDR2 YYNGEE. The CDR3 spans 15 residues. CDR3 residues: CASSVSVLLSDTQYF. The CDR3, as DNA: TGTGCCAGCAGCGTTAGTGTGTTGTTATCAGATACGCAGTATTTT.

The CDR3 is CASSPQTANYGYTF. Written as DNA, the CDR3 is TGTGCCAGCAGCCCTCAGACAGCTAACTATGGCTACACCTTC. This chain uses TRBV7-2 with TRBJ1-2; possibly TRBD1 for D (5 bases). Germline assignment: CDR1 SGHTA and CDR2 FQGNSA. The CDR3 contains 14 residues. The ends were cut back, 5 bases at V and 0 bases at J, with 10 bases in the middle.

The CDR3 DNA reads TGTGCCAGCAGGGGCGGACTTGCCTGGCACGAGCAGTACTTC. This codes for CASRGGLAWHEQYF. The chain uses TRBV6-4 and TRBJ2-7; D perhaps matches TRBD2 (5 bases). Trimming left V 6 bases short and J 5 bases short, with 17 bases between. Germline V gene sequence: CDR1 MRHNA, CDR2 SNTAGT. The CDR3 runs 14 residues.

The CDR3 here is CASSLSGILKGTEAFF. CDR3 DNA sequence: TGTGCCAGCAGTTTATCCGGGATCCTGAAAGGGACTGAAGCTTTCTTT. This chain joins TRBV27 and TRBJ1-1; D is uncertain. The length of the CDR3 is 16 residues. Germline CDR1 is MNHEY and CDR2 is SMNVEV (reference sequence). V shed 0 bases and J shed 5 bases, with 16 bases lying between them.

The chain joins TRBV13 to TRBJ2-1, with 7 bases aligning to TRBD2. The CDR3 has 14 amino acids. V shed 5 bases, J shed 4 bases, and the junction held 5 bases outside the gene matches. CDR1 and CDR2 from the germline V gene are PRHDT and FYEKMQ (reference sequence). CDR3 region: CASSRGVVYNEQFF. As DNA, the CDR3 is TGTGCCAGCAGCCGGGGGGTCGTTTACAATGAGCAGTTCTTC.

The chain joins TRBV19 to TRBJ2-2; a weak D match, TRBD2 (6 bases). The ends were cut back, 1 base at V and 2 bases at J, with 8 bases in the middle. CDR1 LNHDA and CDR2 SQIVND come from the germline V gene (reference sequence). CDR3 length equals 15 residues. CDR3 DNA sequence: TGTGCCAGTAGTATAGTGGGGGGTAACACCGGGGAGCTGTTTTTT. It is translated as CASSIVGGNTGELFF.

The chain recombines TRBV19 with TRBJ2-1, with a tentative D call TRBD2 (5 bases). V was clipped by 3 bases and J by 4 bases, with 16 bases between them. The V gene's germline CDR1 is LNHDA and CDR2 SQIVND (reference sequence). This CDR3 is 16 amino acids long. The CDR3 here is CASSISGLAKYNEQFF. In DNA form, the CDR3 reads TGTGCCAGTAGTATTTCCGGGCTAGCCAAGTACAATGAGCAGTTCTTC.

The V and J genes are TRBV5-4 and TRBJ2-5, with 9 bases identical to TRBD2. The end of the DNA is better explained by TRBJ2-7, so the J call may be wrong. CDR1 and CDR2 from the germline V gene are SGHNT and YYREEE (reference sequence). The CDR3 contains 15 residues. The CDR3 DNA follows: TGTGCCAGCAGCTTGAGAGCGGGGGGCACCTACGAGCAGTACTTC. Protein: CASSLRAGGTYEQYF.

CDR3 in DNA: TGTGCCAGCAGTGACTCTAGGGGTGAGTATAATTCACCCCTCCACTTT. This encodes CASSDSRGEYNSPLHF. The rearrangement joins TRBV6-4 to TRBJ1-6; tentative D call: TRBD1 (5 bases). The CDR3 loop spans 16 amino acids. CDR1 MRHNA and CDR2 SNTAGT come from the germline V gene. V lost 0 bases and J lost 4, with 10 bases in between.

This clone has just a few counts. This chain uses TRBV2 with TRBJ2-7; no clear D gene. The germline gives CDR1 SNHLY, CDR2 FYNNEI. V lost 7 bases and J lost 2, with 12 bases in between. CDR3 length: 13 amino acids. CDR3 amino acids: CASTLDRAYEQYF. In DNA, the CDR3 is TGTGCCAGCACCCTAGACCGAGCCTACGAGCAGTACTTC.

This clone counts as medium-sized (0.01 to 0.1%). The V and J genes are TRBV6-5 and TRBJ2-7; D is perhaps TRBD2 (6 bases). The germline V gene encodes CDR1 MNHEY and CDR2 SVGAGI. V lost 4 bases, J lost 2 bases, and 9 bases lay in between. The CDR3 consists of 13 residues. CDR3 residues: CASSSGDTYEQYF. CDR3 in DNA: TGTGCCAGCAGTTCGGGGGATACCTACGAGCAGTACTTC.

The chain carries TRBV7-3 and TRBJ2-1, with D possibly TRBD2 on 7 matching bases. Germline values: CDR1 SGHTA, CDR2 FQGTGA. The CDR3 spans 16 residues. V shed 3 bases and J shed 1 base, with 13 bases lying between them. This CDR3 is CASSFGGAGSYNEQFF. The CDR3 DNA follows: TGTGCCAGCAGCTTTGGGGGGGCCGGTTCCTACAATGAGCAGTTCTTC.

This clone was observed a few times. DNA for the CDR3: TGCGCCAGCGACGACAGGGTGCGTAATTCACCCCTCCACTTT. Amino acids: CASDDRVRNSPLHF. This chain links TRBV4-1 with TRBJ1-6; the match to TRBD1 covers 7 bases. The CDR3 length is 14 residues. J was trimmed by 6 bases and V by 8 bases; bases with no gene match: 7. Germline CDR1 reads MGHRA; CDR2 reads YSYEKL.

The chain combines TRBV10-3 with TRBJ1-3; 8 bases fit TRBD1. The V and J ends lost 5 bases and 0 bases, in that order; junction bases with no gene match: 9. Germline CDR1 is ENHRY and CDR2 is SYGVKD. CDR3 size: 17 residues. Here the CDR3 reads CAISFSDRGNSGNTIYF. In DNA, the CDR3 is TGTGCCATCAGTTTCTCAGACAGGGGCAACTCTGGAAACACCATATATTTT.

For the CDR3, the DNA is TGTGCCAGTAGTATAGATCGGTCCGGGGGCTACGAGCAGTACTTC. It is translated as CASSIDRSGGYEQYF. The chain couples TRBV19 to TRBJ2-7; perhaps TRBD2 as D (6 bases). CDR1 LNHDA and CDR2 SQIVND come from the germline V gene (reference sequence). The CDR3 loop spans 15 amino acids. V was shortened by 0 bases and J by 3 bases, with 12 bases between the two germline ends.

This chain connects TRBV19 to TRBJ2-2; 8 bases are shared with TRBD2. Germline V gene lookup returns CDR1 LNHDA and CDR2 SQIVND (reference sequence). CDR3 length: 14 residues. V dropped 7 bases and J dropped 1; count of bases not matched to a gene: 2. The CDR3 DNA sequence: TGTGCCAGTACAACTAGCGGGAACACCGGGGAGCTGTTTTTT. It specifies CASTTSGNTGELFF. The complete variable domain, with remaining parts taken from reference TRBV19 and TRBJ2-2, reads DGGITQSPKYLFRKEGQNVTLSCEQNLNHDAMYWYRQDPGQGLRLIYYSQIVNDFQKGDIAEGYSVSREKKESFPLTVTSAQKNPTAFYLCASTTSGNTGELFFGEGSRLTVL.

The rearrangement joins TRBV28 to TRBJ1-5; 8 bases are shared with TRBD1. In germline, CDR1 is MDHEN, CDR2 SYDVKM. V lost 6 bases to trimming and J lost 1 base; unmatched junction nucleotides: 5. The length of the CDR3 is 15 residues. Written as DNA, the CDR3 is TGTGCCAGCAGGAAACAGGGGGGCAGCAATCAGCCCCAGCATTTT. Protein: CASRKQGGSNQPQHF.

This clone was seen only once. This chain joins TRBV15 and TRBJ2-2; no definite D call. V lost 6 bases, J lost 1 base, and 9 bases lay in between. The germline V gene encodes CDR1 LNHNV and CDR2 YYDKDF (reference sequence). The CDR3 length is 14 residues. CDR3 loop: CATRLRMNTGELFF. The CDR3 region has the DNA TGTGCCACCAGACTGCGGATGAACACCGGGGAGCTGTTTTTT. Based on the CDR3 plus reference TRBV15 and TRBJ2-2, the full variable domain is DAMVIQNPRYQVTQFGKPVTLSCSQTLNHNVMYWYQQKSSQAPKLLFHYYDKDFNNEADTPDNFQSRRPNTSFCFLDIRSPGLGDTAMYLCATRLRMNTGELFFGEGSRLTVL.

The J gene is TRBJ2-2, the V gene TRBV9, with D perhaps TRBD1 (6 bases). Germline values: CDR1 SGDLS, CDR2 YYNGEE. CDR3 length equals 16 residues. Trimming shortened V by 0 bases and J by 0 bases, and 9 bases separated the two germline ends. The CDR3 DNA reads as TGTGCCAGCAGCGTAGGAGGGACAACGAACACCGGGGAGCTGTTTTTT. Its translation: CASSVGGTTNTGELFF.

V is TRBV5-4 and J is TRBJ2-5; 8 nucleotides agree with TRBD2. The CDR3 extends over 15 amino acids. Germline CDR1 reads SGHNT; CDR2 reads YYREEE (reference sequence). Losses at the gene ends were 4 bases for V and 3 bases for J; bases not matched to a gene: 8. CDR3 in amino acids: CASSLRVSGEETQYF. CDR3 sequence (DNA): TGTGCCAGCAGCCTCCGGGTTAGCGGGGAAGAGACCCAGTACTTC.

The V call is TRBV14, the J call TRBJ2-3, with 8 bases aligning to TRBD2. The J segment lost 3 bases and the V segment lost 0 bases, leaving 8 bases of the junction unmatched. The CDR3 has 17 amino acids. Germline lookup yields CDR1 SGHDN and CDR2 FVKESK. In DNA form, the CDR3 reads TGTGCCAGCAGCCAAGATCCAGCGGGGGAGGGGACAGATACGCAGTATTTT. It is translated as CASSQDPAGEGTDTQYF.

V and J are TRBV20-1 and TRBJ1-2, with 7 bases fitting TRBD1. The CDR3 totals 11 residues. Germline-derived CDR1 and CDR2 are DFQATT and SNEGSKA (reference sequence). V shed 6 bases, J shed 6 bases, and the junction held 4 bases outside the gene matches. The CDR3 sequence: CSAPQGDGYTF. The CDR3 nucleotides read TGCAGTGCGCCTCAGGGGGATGGCTACACCTTC.